A single sample gave rise to the 10 T cell receptor beta chains below, sequenced in a study of shared clonotypes between healthy human individuals. Clones were read by immunoSEQ multiplex PCR, and TCRdb kept only the in-frame ones, dropping some. The sample shows about 2.4 million clones, just over 90% of them seen only once. The sample consisted of naive CD4+ T cells sorted from blood. As for subset: CD45RA+ positively selected. These receptors came from a man aged 18-30 years in good health.

The rearrangement joins TRBV21-1 to TRBJ2-5. TRBV21-1 is a recognized pseudogene. CDR3 length equals 15 residues. CDR3 protein: CASSKERTAQETQYF. The CDR3 region has the DNA TGTGCCAGCAGCAAAGAGAGGACGGCTCAAGAGACCCAGTACTTC.

The chain combines TRBV2 with TRBJ2-3; the D gene is possibly TRBD2 (6 bases). This CDR3 has 12 amino acids. V lost 6 bases and J 6 bases, leaving 10 bases between the germline ends. CDR1 is SNHLY, CDR2 FYNNEI, per germline. The CDR3 sequence is CASRGGVDTQYF. In DNA, the CDR3 is TGTGCCAGCAGAGGAGGGGTCGATACGCAGTATTTT.

This rearrangement joins TRBV30 to TRBJ2-3; either TRBD1 or TRBD2 may fit D (5 bases each). Per germline, CDR1 GTSNPN and CDR2 SVGIG (reference sequence). The CDR3 sequence is 16 residues long. Trimming took off 4 bases at V and 4 bases at J, with 21 bases between the two ends. The chain's CDR3 is CAWKGRAAQRADTQYF. The CDR3 bases are TGTGCCTGGAAAGGCAGGGCCGCGCAGAGGGCAGATACGCAGTATTTT. The full variable domain, in which reference TRBV30 and TRBJ2-3 provide the parts outside the CDR3, is SQTIHQWPATLVQPVGSPLSLECTVEGTSNPNLYWYRQAAGRGLQLLFYSVGIGQISSEVPQNLSASRPQDRQFILSSKKLLLSDSGFYLCAWKGRAAQRADTQYFGPGTRLTVL.

The gene calls are TRBV18 and TRBJ1-2; unclear D gene. V lost 0 bases to trimming and J lost 2 bases, with 7 bases between them. Germline CDR1 reads KGHSH; CDR2 reads LQKENI. CDR3 length: 14 residues. The CDR3 DNA sequence: TGTGCCAGCTCACCACCCCTACAGAACTATGGCTACACCTTC. This gives the protein CASSPPLQNYGYTF.

The chain combines TRBV5-1 with TRBJ2-3; TRBD2 matches 7 bases. Germline V lookup: CDR1 SGHRS, CDR2 YFSETQ. The CDR3 length is 15 residues. The J segment lost 6 bases and the V segment lost 3 bases, leaving 10 bases of the junction unmatched. The CDR3 coding sequence is TGCGCCAGCAGCTCTGGGGAGGGTGGACCGGATACGCAGTATTTT. Its translation is CASSSGEGGPDTQYF.

Note on this clone: This same CDR3 is encoded by further DNA sequences in the sample. The genes are TRBV5-4 and TRBJ2-7, with D unclear. Looked up from germline, CDR1 is SGHNT and CDR2 is YYREEE (reference sequence). The CDR3 extends over 13 amino acids. V lost 2 bases and J 0 bases, leaving 6 bases between the germline ends. This CDR3 reads CASSFPSSYEQYF. CDR3 coding DNA: TGTGCCAGCAGCTTTCCTAGCTCCTACGAGCAGTACTTC. Based on the CDR3 plus reference TRBV5-4 and TRBJ2-7, the full variable domain is ETGVTQSPTHLIKTRGQQVTLRCSSQSGHNTVSWYQQALGQGPQFIFQYYREEENGRGNFPPRFSGLQFPNYSSELNVNALELDDSALYLCASSFPSSYEQYFGPGTRLTVT.

The chain uses TRBV19 and TRBJ1-4; D not certain. V lost 3 bases, J lost 6 bases, and 11 bases lay in between. Germline CDR1 LNHDA, CDR2 SQIVND (reference sequence). The CDR3 consists of 14 residues. The CDR3 DNA follows: TGTGCCAGTAGTATCTGGAGGTGGGATGAAAAACTGTTTTTT. This encodes CASSIWRWDEKLFF.

The chain combines TRBV30 with TRBJ1-1; 8 nucleotides align to TRBD1. With 4 bases clipped from V and 4 bases from J, the junction kept 5 bases outside the gene matches. Germline values: CDR1 GTSNPN, CDR2 SVGIG (reference sequence). CDR3 length: 13 amino acids. Here the CDR3 reads CAWKVQGATEAFF. In DNA form, the CDR3 reads TGTGCCTGGAAGGTGCAGGGGGCCACTGAAGCTTTCTTT.

Comments on this clone: The sample has other DNA sequences that encode this CDR3 too. The chain combines TRBV5-6 with TRBJ1-1; tentative D call: TRBD1 (6 bases). The CDR3 length is 15 residues. V dropped 0 bases and J dropped 0 bases, with 9 bases sitting between them. Germline CDR1 SGHDT, CDR2 YYEEEE. The CDR3 region has the DNA TGTGCCAGCAGCTTGGGGACAGTCATGAACACTGAAGCTTTCTTT. Translated: CASSLGTVMNTEAFF.

The chain is built from TRBV5-1 and TRBJ2-7; D remains ambiguous. Trimming took off 0 bases at V and 3 bases at J, with 10 bases between the two ends. Germline loops: CDR1 SGHRS, CDR2 YFSETQ. The length of the CDR3 is 14 residues. In nucleotides, the CDR3 is TGCGCCAGCAGCTTGGCCGGGCGTGACTACGAGCAGTACTTC. Residues: CASSLAGRDYEQYF.